One sample yielded the 8 T cell receptor beta chains listed below, sequenced in a study of PD-1 blockade in mismatch repair-deficient tumors. TCRdb keeps only in-frame clones here, not all; method: immunoSEQ multiplex PCR. The profile covers about 79,000 clones, with roughly 80% appearing a single time and less than 6.5% taken by the ten largest. The starting material was peripheral blood, obtained 44 weeks after starting pembrolizumab. These receptors were obtained from an adult with mismatch repair-deficient cancer.

The J gene is TRBJ2-4, the V gene TRBV10-3, with TRBD2 matching over 11 bases. CDR3 length: 17 residues. With V trimmed by 3 bases and J by 1 base, 5 bases remained unmatched. CDR1 and CDR2 (germline): ENHRY, SYGVKD. This CDR3 is CAISDSGRAGAKNIQYF. Written as DNA, the CDR3 is TGTGCCATCAGTGATAGCGGGAGGGCCGGGGCCAAAAACATTCAGTACTTC.

V gene TRBV4-2 combines with J gene TRBJ2-6; D possibly uses TRBD1 or TRBD2 (5 bases each). Germline CDR1 LGHNA, CDR2 YNFKEQ. V lost 3 bases, J lost 0 bases, and 12 bases lay in between. This CDR3 comprises 17 residues. The CDR3 here is CASSQRGESSGANVLTF. The CDR3 DNA reads as TGTGCCAGCAGCCAGAGGGGCGAGAGCTCTGGGGCCAACGTCCTGACTTTC.

The chain couples TRBV6-6 to TRBJ2-5; D possibly corresponds to TRBD2 (5 bases). This CDR3 has 12 amino acids. Trimming took off 8 bases at V and 5 bases at J, with 12 bases between the two ends. CDR1 MNHNY and CDR2 SVGAGI come from the germline V gene (reference sequence). The CDR3 DNA sequence: TGTGCCAGCGCCGGTACGGGGGAGACCCAGTACTTC. Residues: CASAGTGETQYF.

The rearrangement joins TRBV9 to TRBJ1-2, with D possibly TRBD1 on 5 matching bases. The V and J ends lost 2 bases and 5 bases respectively, with 16 bases between them. This CDR3 is 15 amino acids long. Germline assignment: CDR1 SGDLS and CDR2 YYNGEE. CDR3 residues: CASSVDEGSLYGYTF. The DNA for the CDR3 is TGTGCCAGCAGCGTTGATGAGGGGTCTCTATATGGCTACACCTTC.

The chain carries TRBV25-1 and TRBJ1-2; 9 bases fit TRBD1. CDR3 length equals 16 residues. V gave up 5 bases and J gave up 7 bases; unmatched junction bases: 14. Germline V lookup: CDR1 MGHDK, CDR2 SYGVNS. The CDR3 nucleotides read TGTGCCAGCAGTTTTACACTGGGACAGGGTTTGGGTGGCTACACCTTC. It translates to CASSFTLGQGLGGYTF.

This chain uses TRBV19 with TRBJ2-7; D is uncertain. Germline CDR1 reads LNHDA; CDR2 reads SQIVND (reference sequence). With 1 base removed from V and 1 base from J, the gap between germline ends came to 5 bases. The CDR3 is 13 residues long. The CDR3, as DNA: TGTGCCAGTAGTATAGGATCATCCTACGAGCAGTACTTC. This encodes CASSIGSSYEQYF.

The V gene is TRBV4-1, the J gene TRBJ2-2; no definite D call. This CDR3 has 13 residues. Germline V gene data show CDR1 as MGHRA and CDR2 as YSYEKL. V shed 5 bases and J shed 4 bases, with 8 bases lying between them. CDR3 bases: TGCGCCAGCAGCTCGGAAGGCACCGGGGAGCTGTTTTTT. Amino acid sequence: CASSSEGTGELFF.

This clone was seen only once. This chain connects TRBV7-9 to TRBJ2-5; weak D call: TRBD2 (5 bases). The CDR3 spans 13 residues. CDR1 and CDR2 (germline): SEHNR, FQNEAQ (reference sequence). With 3 bases removed from V and 4 bases from J, the gap between germline ends came to 9 bases. This CDR3 reads CASSLSSTETQYF. DNA of the CDR3: TGTGCCAGCAGCTTGTCTAGCACAGAGACCCAGTACTTC. The variable domain in full, completed from reference TRBV7-9 and TRBJ2-5, reads DTGVSQNPRHKITKRGQNVTFRCDPISEHNRLYWYRQTLGQGPEFLTYFQNEAQLEKSRLLSDRFSAERPKGSFSTLEIQRTEQGDSAMYLCASSLSSTETQYFGPGTRLLVL.